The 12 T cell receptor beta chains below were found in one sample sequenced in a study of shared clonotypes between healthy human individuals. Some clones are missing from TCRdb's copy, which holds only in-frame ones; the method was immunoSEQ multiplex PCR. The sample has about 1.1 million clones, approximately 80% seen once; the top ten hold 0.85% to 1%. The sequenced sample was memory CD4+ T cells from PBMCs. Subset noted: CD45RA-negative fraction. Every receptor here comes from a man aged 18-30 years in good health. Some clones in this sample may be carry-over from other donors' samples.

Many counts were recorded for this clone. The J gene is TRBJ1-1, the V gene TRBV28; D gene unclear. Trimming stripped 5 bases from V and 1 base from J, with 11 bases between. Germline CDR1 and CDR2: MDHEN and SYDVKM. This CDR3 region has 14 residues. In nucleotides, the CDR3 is TGTGCCAGCAGTCCGTTCCTCAGGAACACTGAAGCTTTCTTT. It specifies CASSPFLRNTEAFF.

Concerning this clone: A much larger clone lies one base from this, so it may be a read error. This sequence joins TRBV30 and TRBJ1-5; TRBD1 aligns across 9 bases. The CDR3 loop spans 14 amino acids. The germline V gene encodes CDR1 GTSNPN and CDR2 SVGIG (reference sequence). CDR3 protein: CAWSTQGANQTQHF. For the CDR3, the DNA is TGTGCCTGGAGTACACAGGGGGCGAATCAGACCCAGCATTTT.

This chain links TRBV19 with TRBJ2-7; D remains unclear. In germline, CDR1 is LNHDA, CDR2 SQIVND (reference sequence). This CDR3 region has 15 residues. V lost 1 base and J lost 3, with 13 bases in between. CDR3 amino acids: CASSIGLLKSYEQYF. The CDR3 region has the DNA TGTGCCAGTAGTATAGGGCTACTAAAAAGCTACGAGCAGTACTTC.

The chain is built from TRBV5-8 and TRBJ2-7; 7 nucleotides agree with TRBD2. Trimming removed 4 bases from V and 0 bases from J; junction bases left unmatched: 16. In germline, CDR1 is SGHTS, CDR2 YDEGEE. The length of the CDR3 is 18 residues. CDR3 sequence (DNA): TGTGCCAGCAGCGCAGGGATCGCGCTAGCGGTTAACTCCTACGAGCAGTACTTC. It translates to CASSAGIALAVNSYEQYF. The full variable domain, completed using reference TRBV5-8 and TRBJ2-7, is EAGVTQSPTHLIKTRGQQATLRCSPISGHTSVYWYQQALGLGLQFLLWYDEGEERNRGNFPPRFSGRQFPNYSSELNVNALELEDSALYLCASSAGIALAVNSYEQYFGPGTRLTVT.

For the CDR3, the DNA is TGTGCCAGCAGTTCCCCCGGCGGACCTTCGAACACTGAAGCTTTCTTT. Residues: CASSSPGGPSNTEAFF. V usage is TRBV28 and J usage is TRBJ1-1; D gene uncertain. V lost 4 bases, J lost 1 base, and 16 bases lay in between. The germline gives CDR1 MDHEN, CDR2 SYDVKM. The CDR3 runs 16 residues.

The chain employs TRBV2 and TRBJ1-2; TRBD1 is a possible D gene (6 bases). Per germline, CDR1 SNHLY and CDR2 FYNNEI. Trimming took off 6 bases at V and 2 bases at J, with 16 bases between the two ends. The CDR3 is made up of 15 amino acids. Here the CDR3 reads CASRNTGSLNYGYTF. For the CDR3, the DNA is TGTGCCAGCAGGAATACAGGGTCCCTCAACTATGGCTACACCTTC.

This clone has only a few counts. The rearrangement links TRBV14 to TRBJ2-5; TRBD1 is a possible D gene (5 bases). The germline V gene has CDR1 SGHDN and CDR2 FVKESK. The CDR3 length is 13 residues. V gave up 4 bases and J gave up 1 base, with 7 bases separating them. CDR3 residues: CASSRQFQETQYF. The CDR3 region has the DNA TGTGCCAGCAGCCGACAGTTCCAAGAGACCCAGTACTTC. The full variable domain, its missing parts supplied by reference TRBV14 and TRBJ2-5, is EAGVTQFPSHSVIEKGQTVTLRCDPISGHDNLYWYRRVMGKEIKFLLHFVKESKQDESGMPNNRFLAERTGGTYSTLKVQPAELEDSGVYFCASSRQFQETQYFGPGTRLLVL.

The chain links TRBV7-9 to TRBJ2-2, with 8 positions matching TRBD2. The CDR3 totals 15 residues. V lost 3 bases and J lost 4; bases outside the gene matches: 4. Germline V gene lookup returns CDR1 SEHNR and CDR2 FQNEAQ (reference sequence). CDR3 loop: CASSLGTRSTGELFF. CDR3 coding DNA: TGTGCCAGCAGCTTGGGGACTAGGAGCACCGGGGAGCTGTTTTTT.

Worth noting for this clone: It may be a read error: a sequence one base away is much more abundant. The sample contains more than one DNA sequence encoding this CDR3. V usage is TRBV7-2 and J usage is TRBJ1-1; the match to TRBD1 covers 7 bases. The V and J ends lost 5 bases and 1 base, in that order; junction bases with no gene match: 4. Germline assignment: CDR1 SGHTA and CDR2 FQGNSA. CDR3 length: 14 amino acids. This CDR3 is CASSIGTANTEAFF. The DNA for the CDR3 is TGTGCCAGCAGCATCGGGACAGCGAACACTGAAGCTTTCTTT.

CDR3 in amino acids: CATSAKASTNEKLFF. The DNA of the CDR3 is TGTGCCACCAGCGCCAAGGCGTCGACTAATGAAAAACTGTTTTTT. The chain links TRBV15 to TRBJ1-4; no reliable D call. In germline, CDR1 is LNHNV, CDR2 YYDKDF (reference sequence). V lost 5 bases and J lost 2, with 12 bases in between. CDR3 size: 15 residues.

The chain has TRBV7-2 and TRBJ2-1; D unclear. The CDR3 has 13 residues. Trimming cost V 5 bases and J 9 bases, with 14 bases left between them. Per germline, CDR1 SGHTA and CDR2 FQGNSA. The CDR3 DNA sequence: TGTGCCAGCAGCCCGCACTACGACCGTGAGCAGTTCTTC. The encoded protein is CASSPHYDREQFF.

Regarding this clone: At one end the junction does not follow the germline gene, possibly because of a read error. The CDR3 here is CASSLRQSNTEAFF. The CDR3 coding sequence is TGTGCCAGCAGCCTTCGACAGAGCAACACTGAAGCCTTCTTT. This chain connects TRBV4-2 to TRBJ1-1; a possible D gene is TRBD1 (5 bases). Germline loops: CDR1 LGHNA, CDR2 YNFKEQ. The CDR3 contains 14 residues.